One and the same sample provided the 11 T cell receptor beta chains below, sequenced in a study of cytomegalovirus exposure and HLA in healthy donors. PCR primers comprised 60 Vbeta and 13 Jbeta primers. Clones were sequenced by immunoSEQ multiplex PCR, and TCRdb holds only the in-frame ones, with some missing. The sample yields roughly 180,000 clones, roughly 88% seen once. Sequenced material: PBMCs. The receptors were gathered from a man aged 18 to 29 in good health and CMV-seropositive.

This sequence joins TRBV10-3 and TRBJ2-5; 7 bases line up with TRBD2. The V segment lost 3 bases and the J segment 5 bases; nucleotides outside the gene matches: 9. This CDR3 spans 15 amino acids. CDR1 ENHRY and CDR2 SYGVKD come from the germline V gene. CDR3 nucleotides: TGTGCCATCAGTGATGAGGCTAGCGGTGGGGAGACCCAGTACTTC. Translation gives CAISDEASGGETQYF.

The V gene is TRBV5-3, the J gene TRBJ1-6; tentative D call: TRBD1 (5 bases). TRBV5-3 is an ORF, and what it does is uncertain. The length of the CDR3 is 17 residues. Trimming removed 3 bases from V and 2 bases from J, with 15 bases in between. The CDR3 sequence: CARSSSKAGPYNSPLHF. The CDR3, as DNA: TGTGCCAGAAGCTCGTCGAAGGCGGGACCCTATAATTCACCCCTCCACTTT.

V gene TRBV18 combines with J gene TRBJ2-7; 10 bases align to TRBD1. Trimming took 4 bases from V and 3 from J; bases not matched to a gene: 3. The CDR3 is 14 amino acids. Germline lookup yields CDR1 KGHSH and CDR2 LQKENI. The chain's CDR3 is CASSRGTGVYEQYF. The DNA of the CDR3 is TGTGCCAGCTCACGAGGGACAGGGGTCTACGAGCAGTACTTC.

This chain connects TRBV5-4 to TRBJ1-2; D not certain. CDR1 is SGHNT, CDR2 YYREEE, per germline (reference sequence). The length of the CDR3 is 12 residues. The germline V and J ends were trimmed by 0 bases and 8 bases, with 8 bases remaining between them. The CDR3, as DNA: TGTGCCAGCAGCTTGGACTGGGCAGGCTACACCTTC. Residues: CASSLDWAGYTF.

CDR3 amino acids: CASSFGLVCEQFF. The CDR3 DNA reads TGTGCCAGCAGCTTCGGCCTAGTCTGTGAGCAGTTCTTC. The genes are TRBV7-9 and TRBJ2-1; no clear D gene. This CDR3 spans 13 amino acids. V lost 3 bases and J 9 bases, leaving 12 bases between the germline ends. Germline V gene lookup returns CDR1 SEHNR and CDR2 FQNEAQ (reference sequence).

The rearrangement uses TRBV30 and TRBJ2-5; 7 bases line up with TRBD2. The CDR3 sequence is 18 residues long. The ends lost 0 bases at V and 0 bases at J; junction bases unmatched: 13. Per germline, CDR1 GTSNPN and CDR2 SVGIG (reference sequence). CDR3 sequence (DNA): TGTGCCTGGAGTGTAGGTTGGGGGGGGACCCGAAACCAAGAGACCCAGTACTTC. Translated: CAWSVGWGGTRNQETQYF.

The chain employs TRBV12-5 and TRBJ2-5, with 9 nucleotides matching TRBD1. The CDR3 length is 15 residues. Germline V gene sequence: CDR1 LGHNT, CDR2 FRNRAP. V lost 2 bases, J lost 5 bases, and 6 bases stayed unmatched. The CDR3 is CASGLRTGEKETQYF. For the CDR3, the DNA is TGTGCTAGTGGTTTGCGGACAGGGGAGAAGGAGACCCAGTACTTC.

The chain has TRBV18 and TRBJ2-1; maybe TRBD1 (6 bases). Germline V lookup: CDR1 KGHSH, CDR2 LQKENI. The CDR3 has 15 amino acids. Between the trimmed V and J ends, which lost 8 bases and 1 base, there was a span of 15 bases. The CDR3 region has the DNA TGTGCCAGCGGGGGTGCGACAGGTTCCTACAATGAGCAGTTCTTC. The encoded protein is CASGGATGSYNEQFF.

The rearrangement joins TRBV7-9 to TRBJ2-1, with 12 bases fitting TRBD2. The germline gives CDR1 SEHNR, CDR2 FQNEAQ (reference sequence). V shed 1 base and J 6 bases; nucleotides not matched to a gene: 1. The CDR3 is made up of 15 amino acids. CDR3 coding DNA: TGTGCCAGCAGCTTAGGGACTAGCGGGACCAATGAGCAGTTCTTC. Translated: CASSLGTSGTNEQFF.

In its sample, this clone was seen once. Written as DNA, the CDR3 is TGTGCCAGCAGTTTCTGGTCCAGGGGAAACACCGGGGAGCTGTTTTTT. Translated, it gives CASSFWSRGNTGELFF. This chain joins TRBV27 and TRBJ2-2; TRBD1 is a possible D gene (6 bases). Trimming took off 3 bases at V and 2 bases at J, with 13 bases between the two ends. CDR3 length: 16 amino acids. CDR1 and CDR2 (germline): MNHEY, SMNVEV (reference sequence).

CDR3 loop: CAWGGNYNSPLHF. DNA of the CDR3: TGTGCCTGGGGGGGCAACTATAATTCACCCCTCCACTTT. The gene calls are TRBV30 and TRBJ1-6; possibly TRBD1 for D (6 bases). The CDR3 runs to 13 residues. Trimming left V 5 bases short and J 3 bases short, with 8 bases between. Germline CDR1 GTSNPN, CDR2 SVGIG (reference sequence).